Sequencing of this TCR beta chain was carried out in a study of post-analysis software for immune sequencing data. Unique molecular identifiers featured in each of the TCR beta cDNA libraries. TCRdb reprocessed the PCR reads via MiXCR and lists one record per CDR3 protein. The table has hundreds of thousands of distinct CDR3 sequences, approximately 42% seen once. Trimming left V 5 bases short and J 0 bases short, with 17 bases between. This CDR3 comprises 17 residues. Germline V gene sequence: CDR1 SGHAT, CDR2 FQNNGV. Regarding the study as a whole: Patients showed TRBV5-6, TRBV5-1 and TRBV20-1 among a few TRBV segments more frequent than in controls.

Points on this clonotype: Its antigen is unidentified.

The rearrangement uses TRBV11-2 and TRBJ2-1, with D possibly matching TRBD2 (5 bases). The sequenced sample was blood. The sequence was collected from a girl aged 2-10 years with multiple sclerosis. CDR3: CASSPKRLPSSYNEQFF. CDR3 coding DNA: TGTGCCAGCAGCCCTAAAAGACTACCAAGCTCCTACAATGAGCAGTTCTTC.